The 20 T cell receptor beta chains listed next were all sequenced from one sample in a study of T cells in Graves' hyperthyroidism and ophthalmopathy. TCR beta CDR3 regions were amplified from RNA. Primed by the HTBI set, a first-round RT-PCR was run on the TCR CDR3. MiXCR, run by TCRdb on the multiplex PCR reads, gives a single entry per CDR3 protein. Among about 700,000 distinct CDR3 sequences, about 15% were seen once, and the ten largest hold about 9.4%. Specimen: blood. The source of these receptors is a woman between 18 and 29 years old with Graves' hyperthyroidism.

The table lists this clonotype with many counts. This chain connects TRBV13 to TRBJ2-7, with TRBD2 matching over 14 bases. The length of the CDR3 is 18 residues. V was clipped by 5 bases and J by 4 bases; unmatched bases: 13. Germline-derived CDR1 and CDR2 are PRHDT and FYEKMQ (reference sequence). DNA for the CDR3: TGTGCCAGCAGCCATAACCCCCGGTGGACTAGCGGGAGGTACGAGCAGTACTTC. It is translated as CASSHNPRWTSGRYEQYF.

This rearrangement joins TRBV27 to TRBJ1-3; tentatively, D is TRBD1 (5 bases). There are 16 residues in the CDR3. With 0 bases removed from V and 4 bases from J, the gap between germline ends came to 13 bases. The germline V gene encodes CDR1 MNHEY and CDR2 SMNVEV (reference sequence). The CDR3 protein is CASSLSWWGEGNTIYF. CDR3 DNA: TGTGCCAGCAGTTTATCGTGGTGGGGGGAAGGAAACACCATATATTTT.

This clonotype appeared many times. V gene TRBV24-1 combines with J gene TRBJ2-3; 12 bases agree with TRBD2. J lost 5 bases, V lost 7 bases, and 3 bases had no gene match. The V gene's germline CDR1 is KGHDR and CDR2 SFDVKD. The CDR3 spans 14 residues. The chain's CDR3 is CATREGLAGDTQYF. CDR3 nucleotide sequence: TGTGCCACCAGGGAGGGACTAGCGGGAGATACGCAGTATTTT.

Ten or more counts support this clonotype. The chain uses TRBV18 and TRBJ2-1, with 7 bases that match TRBD2. V was pared by 2 bases and J by 8 bases, with 6 bases of the junction left unmatched. The germline gives CDR1 KGHSH, CDR2 LQKENI. The CDR3 is 14 amino acids. CDR3 loop: CASSPAGAHHEQFF. CDR3 in DNA: TGTGCCAGCTCACCAGCGGGAGCCCACCATGAGCAGTTCTTC.

This clonotype came up a few times. The chain links TRBV12-3 or TRBV12-4 to TRBJ1-2, with 9 bases fitting TRBD1. V was clipped by 5 bases and J by 2 bases; unmatched bases: 6. The CDR3 extends over 15 amino acids. CDR3 DNA sequence: TGTGCCAGCAGTCAACAGGGGGCTTCCAACTATGGCTACACCTTC. Amino acid sequence: CASSQQGASNYGYTF.

A few counts support this clonotype. This may arise from a read error, as a much more abundant clone is one base away. This chain uses TRBV20-1 with TRBJ2-7, with D perhaps given as TRBD1 or TRBD2 (5 bases each). The CDR3 has 14 residues. V dropped 2 bases and J dropped 0 bases, with 11 bases sitting between them. From germline, CDR1 is DFQATT and CDR2 SNEGSKA (reference sequence). The CDR3 loop is CSARLVGTSYEQYF. CDR3 bases: TGCAGTGCTAGACTAGTTGGGACCTCCTACGAGCAGTACTTC.

This clonotype turned up a few times. One junction end does not reproduce the germline sequence, and a read error may be involved. V is TRBV30 and J is TRBJ1-4, with D hard to call. This CDR3 contains 16 residues. Germline values: CDR1 GTSNPN, CDR2 SVGIG (reference sequence). CDR3 loop: CAWSLTREAANEELFF. The DNA of the CDR3 is TGTGCCTGGAGTCTTACCCGGGAGGCCGCTAATGAAGAACTGTTTTTT.

This clonotype has more than one count but fewer than ten. The rearrangement joins TRBV4-1 to TRBJ2-5; 8 positions match TRBD1. The CDR3 is made up of 17 amino acids. J lost 5 bases, V lost 1 base, and 12 bases had no gene match. Germline CDR1 and CDR2: MGHRA and YSYEKL. CDR3 residues: CASSQVGQGKIVETQYF. Here the CDR3 DNA reads TGCGCCAGCAGCCAAGTCGGACAGGGCAAAATTGTGGAGACCCAGTACTTC.

V and J are TRBV6-2 or TRBV6-3 and TRBJ2-7; tentative D call: TRBD2 (5 bases). CDR3 size: 16 residues. The V end lost 6 bases, the J end lost 2 bases, and 20 bases lay between the germline ends. Germline assignment: CDR1 MNHEY and CDR2 SVGEGT. CDR3 region: CASSPFPGIGPYEQYF. CDR3 DNA: TGTGCCAGCAGCCCCTTTCCGGGAATAGGGCCCTACGAGCAGTACTTC.

This clonotype was seen many times. The chain couples TRBV28 to TRBJ2-5; TRBD1 is a possible D gene (5 bases). The length of the CDR3 is 14 residues. The germline V gene has CDR1 MDHEN and CDR2 SYDVKM. Trimming took off 4 bases at V and 3 bases at J, with 12 bases between the two ends. CDR3 bases: TGTGCCAGCAGTTCGCCAGGGATTAAAGAGACCCAGTACTTC. It translates to CASSSPGIKETQYF.

V gene TRBV4-1 combines with J gene TRBJ2-2; D might be TRBD1 or TRBD2, each matching 6 bases. The CDR3 sequence is 18 residues long. Deletions cut 0 bases from V and 5 bases from J, with 19 bases between. Germline-derived CDR1 and CDR2 are MGHRA and YSYEKL. This chain's CDR3 is CASSQEVVAGDWTGELFF. CDR3 DNA sequence: TGCGCCAGCAGCCAAGAAGTCGTGGCAGGGGACTGGACCGGGGAGCTGTTTTTT.

The chain recombines TRBV20-1 with TRBJ2-5, with D tentatively TRBD1 or TRBD2 (5 bases each). Germline V gives CDR1 DFQATT, CDR2 SNEGSKA (reference sequence). Trimming stripped 3 bases from V and 2 bases from J, with 13 bases between. The CDR3 runs 14 residues. CDR3 sequence (DNA): TGCAGTGCTAGTCGTCCTGAGGGGCAAGAGACCCAGTACTTC. Protein: CSASRPEGQETQYF.

The J gene is TRBJ2-1, the V gene TRBV15, with D perhaps assigned TRBD1 or TRBD2 (5 bases each). The CDR3 totals 13 residues. Looked up from germline, CDR1 is LNHNV and CDR2 is YYDKDF (reference sequence). Trimming took 3 bases from V and 8 from J, leaving 11 bases between them. The CDR3 is CATSSPLGDEQFF. The DNA of the CDR3 is TGTGCCACCAGCAGTCCACTAGGGGATGAGCAGTTCTTC. The entire variable domain, with the rest obtained from reference TRBV15 and TRBJ2-1, is as follows: DAMVIQNPRYQVTQFGKPVTLSCSQTLNHNVMYWYQQKSSQAPKLLFHYYDKDFNNEADTPDNFQSRRPNTSFCFLDIRSPGLGDTAMYLCATSSPLGDEQFFGPGTRLTVL.

This clonotype was detected many times. The chain joins TRBV28 to TRBJ2-7; 11 positions match TRBD2. J was trimmed by 0 bases and V by 3 bases; bases with no gene match: 4. The germline CDR1 and CDR2 sequences are MDHEN and SYDVKM. The CDR3 runs to 16 residues. CDR3 region: CASSLGTSGRSYEQYF. In DNA form, the CDR3 reads TGTGCCAGCAGTTTGGGGACTAGCGGTCGCTCCTACGAGCAGTACTTC.

In its sample, this clonotype was seen many times. The V and J genes are TRBV12-3 or TRBV12-4 and TRBJ2-1; 16 bases match TRBD2. J gave up 12 bases and V 6 bases, and 5 bases lay outside the gene matches. CDR3 size: 14 residues. The CDR3 DNA follows: TGTGCCAGCAGGGGACTAGCGGGAGGGCTTACGCAGTTCTTC. It translates to CASRGLAGGLTQFF.

This chain joins TRBV18 and TRBJ2-3, with a tentative D call TRBD1 (6 bases). The germline V and J ends were trimmed by 4 bases and 4 bases, with 12 bases remaining between them. The CDR3 covers 14 residues. Looked up from germline, CDR1 is KGHSH and CDR2 is LQKENI. CDR3 sequence: CASSRKTGPDTQYF. In nucleotides, the CDR3 is TGTGCCAGCTCACGAAAAACAGGGCCAGATACGCAGTATTTT.

The sample holds many counts of this clonotype. This sequence joins TRBV20-1 and TRBJ2-7, with 8 bases identical to TRBD2. The CDR3 has 18 residues. Germline V lookup: CDR1 DFQATT, CDR2 SNEGSKA (reference sequence). Trimming at V came to 0 bases and at J to 2 bases, leaving 15 bases not matched to a gene. In nucleotides, the CDR3 is TGCAGTGCTAGAGATCCCAGCGGGAGAGCCCCTAGGGCCTACGAGCAGTACTTC. Amino acid sequence: CSARDPSGRAPRAYEQYF.

This clonotype was recorded many times. This rearrangement joins TRBV28 to TRBJ1-2, with 7 bases aligning to TRBD1. V lost 0 bases, J lost 1 base, and 5 bases stayed unmatched. The CDR3 runs 16 residues. The germline V gene encodes CDR1 MDHEN and CDR2 SYDVKM. CDR3 bases: TGTGCCAGCAGTTTATGGGCAGGGGGTAGTAACTATGGCTACACCTTC. Protein: CASSLWAGGSNYGYTF.

This clonotype showed up just a few times. V usage is TRBV5-1 and J usage is TRBJ2-5; 9 positions match TRBD1. The junction had 5 bases not matched to a gene; V was cut back by 3 bases and J by 5 bases. Germline assignment: CDR1 SGHRS and CDR2 YFSETQ. The CDR3 is 14 residues long. The CDR3 DNA follows: TGCGCCAGCAGCTGGGACAGGGTTGGGGAGACCCAGTACTTC. It codes for CASSWDRVGETQYF.

The gene calls are TRBV29-1 and TRBJ1-1; D remains unclear. CDR1 is SQVTM, CDR2 ANQGSEA, per germline. CDR3 length: 13 residues. Trimming removed 3 bases from V and 0 bases from J, with 8 bases in between. Written as DNA, the CDR3 is TGCAGCGTTGAGTTACACTTGAACACTGAAGCTTTCTTT. Translating gives CSVELHLNTEAFF.